This T cell receptor beta chain comes out of a study of T-cell reconstitution after alpha-beta-depleted transplantation in children. Study results and limitations: TCRbeta diversity was high at day 60 in some patients (a result of surviving recipient T cells and thymic progenitors). Newly made T cells mostly supplied T-cell counts and diversity one year after transplant. Approximately two months post-transplant, alpha-beta T cells reportedly originated from several hundred expanded graft clones.

This clonotype has at least ten counts. The antigen remains undetermined. The germline gives CDR1 SGHTA, CDR2 FQGNSA. The CDR3 runs to 19 residues. V gave up 3 bases and J gave up 4 bases, with 24 bases separating them. A TCRbeta library incorporating unique molecular identifiers was prepared. MiXCR was run by TCRdb on the PCR reads, yielding one entry per CDR3 protein. Of 210,000 or so distinct CDR3 sequences in the sample, roughly 10% were seen once. Here the sequenced sample was PBMCs, taken before TCRalphabeta/CD19-depleted stem cell transplant. This clonotype originated in a child younger than two with acute myeloid leukemia, due to receive a stem cell transplant. The chain is built from TRBV7-2 and TRBJ2-2; D is perhaps TRBD1 or TRBD2 (6 bases each). CDR3 nucleotides: TGTGCCAGCAGCTTGCTCCGGTGGATCCAAGGGGGAGGCACCGGGGAGCTGTTTTTT. This codes for CASSLLRWIQGGGTGELFF.